This TCR beta chain was captured in a study of T cell responses to AZD1222 COVID-19 vaccine. Sequencing was performed with immunoSEQ multiplex PCR; in TCRdb, only in-frame clones are kept and a portion is missing. The profile shows 100,000 to 150,000 clones, about 90% of them singletons. A word on this clone: Its antigen remains unidentified.

The CDR3 is 15 amino acids. Germline V gives CDR1 MNHNY, CDR2 SVGAGI (reference sequence). Between the trimmed V and J ends, which lost 5 bases and 2 bases, there was a span of 15 bases. Overall study results and limits: There were repertoire samples only from the period after the peak T cell response. Seropositive status at baseline applied to only a handful of AZD1222 recipients. Spike was spanned by vaccine-associated CD4 TCRs, which were dominant at 160-218 and 743-854. Among the donors, most were white British and more were female, and clonal diversity was possibly underestimated.

The rearrangement uses TRBV6-6 and TRBJ2-5; either TRBD1 or TRBD2 may supply D (5 bases each). This receptor was obtained from an adult in good health. This specimen was peripheral blood, taken on day 0 of MenACWY control vaccination. As DNA, the CDR3 is TGTGCCAGCAGTGACCAGGGACGGCTACAAGAGACCCAGTACTTC. Protein sequence: CASSDQGRLQETQYF.